The 20 T cell receptor beta chains below come from one sample, sequenced in a study of blood T cell repertoires in COVID-19. Method: immunoSEQ multiplex PCR; TCRdb's copy keeps in-frame clones and lacks some. The sample has some 180,000 clones, about four fifths seen once. The specimen sequenced was peripheral blood. The receptor set was obtained from a woman aged 35 to 49 with COVID-19, enrolled during active disease.

The genes are TRBV7-3 and TRBJ2-2, with D unresolved. Germline V gives CDR1 SGHTA, CDR2 FQGTGA. With 5 bases removed from V and 0 bases from J, the gap between germline ends came to 13 bases. CDR3 length: 16 residues. CDR3 in amino acids: CASSTETLPNTGELFF. The CDR3 nucleotides are TGTGCCAGCAGCACAGAGACACTTCCGAACACCGGGGAGCTGTTTTTT.

The chain is built from TRBV30 and TRBJ2-7; 7 bases are shared with TRBD1. This CDR3 has 13 residues. CDR1 is GTSNPN, CDR2 SVGIG, per germline (reference sequence). The ends lost 6 bases at V and 4 bases at J; junction bases unmatched: 9. CDR3 protein: CACGTVIPYEQYF. The CDR3 DNA reads TGTGCCTGCGGGACAGTCATACCTTACGAGCAGTACTTC.

This clone was observed once. Distinct nucleotide sequences in the sample also encode this CDR3. V is TRBV30 and J is TRBJ2-5; weak D call: TRBD2 (6 bases). The germline V gene has CDR1 GTSNPN and CDR2 SVGIG (reference sequence). This CDR3 has 12 amino acids. V was cut by 0 bases and J by 4 bases, with 6 bases left in between. For the CDR3, the DNA is TGTGCCTGGAGTGTGGGGGGAGAGACCCAGTACTTC. Its protein product is CAWSVGGETQYF.

The J gene is TRBJ2-7, the V gene TRBV5-4, with D possibly matching TRBD2 (6 bases). V was trimmed by 3 bases and J by 7 bases, leaving 17 bases between them. Looked up from germline, CDR1 is SGHNT and CDR2 is YYREEE (reference sequence). The CDR3 is 14 amino acids. The CDR3 sequence: CASSSGPRAGEQYF. Here the CDR3 DNA reads TGTGCCAGCAGCTCGGGACCCCGGGCGGGGGAGCAGTACTTC.

CDR3 region: CASRSWGASGEKLFF. CDR3 nucleotide sequence: TGTGCCAGCAGGTCATGGGGCGCTTCGGGTGAAAAACTGTTTTTT. This chain joins TRBV6-6 and TRBJ1-4; weak D call: TRBD1 (5 bases). Germline V gives CDR1 MNHNY, CDR2 SVGAGI (reference sequence). V was clipped by 6 bases and J by 7 bases, with 18 bases between them. The CDR3 spans 15 residues.

This clone was detected only once. The gene calls are TRBV9 and TRBJ2-3, with D possibly TRBD2 on 6 matching bases. Trimming left V 2 bases short and J 4 bases short, with 17 bases between. The CDR3 consists of 16 residues. CDR1 is SGDLS, CDR2 YYNGEE, per germline. CDR3 loop: CASSVYPYGGSDTQYF. The CDR3 region has the DNA TGTGCCAGCAGCGTTTACCCTTACGGGGGTTCAGATACGCAGTATTTT. The full variable domain, with the rest looked up from reference TRBV9 and TRBJ2-3, is DSGVTQTPKHLITATGQRVTLRCSPRSGDLSVYWYQQSLDQGLQFLIQYYNGEERAKGNILERFSAQQFPDLHSELNLSSLELGDSALYFCASSVYPYGGSDTQYFGPGTRLTVL.

This chain connects TRBV29-1 to TRBJ1-1; possible D gene TRBD1, 5 bases. The CDR3 spans 13 residues. Trimming left V 1 base short and J 5 bases short, with 11 bases between. CDR1 SQVTM and CDR2 ANQGSEA come from the germline V gene. The CDR3 DNA sequence: TGCAGCGTTGAAGGGGGGGGAAAGACTGAAGCTTTCTTT. This sequence encodes CSVEGGGKTEAFF.

This clone was observed a few times. The CDR3 loop is CASSLGGLAGGETQYF. The DNA for the CDR3 is TGTGCCAGCAGCTTAGGGGGACTAGCGGGAGGAGAGACCCAGTACTTC. J is TRBJ2-5 and V is TRBV13, with 15 bases aligning to TRBD2. Germline CDR1 PRHDT, CDR2 FYEKMQ (reference sequence). V gave up 0 bases and J gave up 4 bases; unmatched junction bases: 0. The CDR3 has 16 residues.

The rearrangement uses TRBV19 and TRBJ1-1, with D possibly TRBD1 on 5 matching bases. This CDR3 region has 15 residues. Trimming pared 0 bases from V and 6 bases from J, leaving 14 bases between. Germline CDR1 is LNHDA and CDR2 is SQIVND (reference sequence). This CDR3 reads CASSIDRRSTAEAFF. For the CDR3, the DNA is TGTGCCAGTAGTATAGATCGTCGTTCGACAGCTGAAGCTTTCTTT.

This rearrangement joins TRBV2 to TRBJ2-1; 8 bases match TRBD2. The CDR3 runs to 14 residues. Germline CDR1 SNHLY, CDR2 FYNNEI. The V gene end was trimmed by 7 bases and the J gene end by 7 bases; junction bases not matched to a gene: 9. CDR3 sequence (DNA): TGTGCCAGCATGAGCGGGAGAACCGAAAATGAGCAGTTCTTC. As protein: CASMSGRTENEQFF.

The rearrangement joins TRBV7-6 to TRBJ1-4; 7 nucleotides agree with TRBD1. The V gene end was trimmed by 5 bases and the J gene end by 7 bases; junction bases not matched to a gene: 13. The CDR3 is 16 residues long. Germline values: CDR1 SGHVS, CDR2 FNYEAQ. CDR3 sequence reads: CASSLQTGLLGEKLFF. The CDR3 DNA follows: TGTGCCAGCAGCCTACAGACAGGGCTGCTTGGTGAAAAACTGTTTTTT. Full variable domain (outside the CDR3, taken from reference TRBV7-6 and TRBJ1-4): GAGVSQSPRYKVTKRGQDVALRCDPISGHVSLYWYRQALGQGPEFLTYFNYEAQQDKSGLPNDRFSAERPEGSISTLTIQRTEQRDSAMYRCASSLQTGLLGEKLFFGSGTQLSVL.

This clone was detected many times. The chain couples TRBV2 to TRBJ1-2; 8 nucleotides agree with TRBD1. The length of the CDR3 is 13 residues. The J segment lost 6 bases and the V segment lost 7 bases, leaving 7 bases of the junction unmatched. Germline-derived CDR1 and CDR2 are SNHLY and FYNNEI. The CDR3 spells CASTHDRGHGYTF. CDR3 nucleotides: TGTGCCAGCACACACGACAGGGGACATGGCTACACCTTC.

To note about this clone: The junction departs from the called germline gene at one end, perhaps through a read error. The chain combines TRBV10-2 with TRBJ2-3, with 15 nucleotides matching TRBD2. Germline CDR1 and CDR2: WSHSY and SAAADI. The CDR3 loop spans 12 amino acids. CDR3 nucleotide sequence: TGCGCCAGCAGTGGGACTAGCGGGAGGGTGGCTTTT. Translating gives CASSGTSGRVAF.

There are a few counts of this clone. In nucleotides, the CDR3 is TGCGCCAGCAGCTTGGGACTAGCGGGGGTCTACGAGCAGTACTTC. It yields the protein CASSLGLAGVYEQYF. The rearrangement uses TRBV5-1 and TRBJ2-7, with 12 bases identical to TRBD2. The V and J ends lost 0 bases and 3 bases, in that order; junction bases with no gene match: 1. CDR1 is SGHRS and CDR2 is YFSETQ in the germline V gene. The CDR3 loop spans 15 amino acids.

This sequence joins TRBV5-8 and TRBJ1-5; D is perhaps TRBD1 (5 bases). Germline loops: CDR1 SGHTS, CDR2 YDEGEE. V lost 2 bases and J lost 2, with 14 bases in between. This CDR3 contains 16 residues. As DNA, the CDR3 is TGTGCCAGCAGCTTTTGGGGGGGAGAAGGCAATCAGCCCCAGCATTTT. Protein sequence: CASSFWGGEGNQPQHF. The full variable domain, its missing parts supplied by reference TRBV5-8 and TRBJ1-5, is EAGVTQSPTHLIKTRGQQATLRCSPISGHTSVYWYQQALGLGLQFLLWYDEGEERNRGNFPPRFSGRQFPNYSSELNVNALELEDSALYLCASSFWGGEGNQPQHFGDGTRLSIL.

The rearrangement uses TRBV15 and TRBJ2-1; perhaps TRBD2 as D (5 bases). V lost 1 base to trimming and J lost 7 bases, with 11 bases between them. Germline lookup yields CDR1 LNHNV and CDR2 YYDKDF (reference sequence). The CDR3 is 14 amino acids. The CDR3 here is CATSRVRGLNEQFF. CDR3 nucleotide sequence: TGTGCCACCAGCAGAGTTCGGGGTTTGAATGAGCAGTTCTTC. Combining the CDR3 with reference TRBV15 and TRBJ2-1 gives the whole variable domain DAMVIQNPRYQVTQFGKPVTLSCSQTLNHNVMYWYQQKSSQAPKLLFHYYDKDFNNEADTPDNFQSRRPNTSFCFLDIRSPGLGDTAMYLCATSRVRGLNEQFFGPGTRLTVL.

The chain uses TRBV11-2 and TRBJ1-1; 8 bases map to TRBD1. Germline CDR1 SGHAT, CDR2 FQNNGV. The CDR3 is made up of 15 amino acids. V lost 1 base, J lost 0 bases, and 1 base stayed unmatched. In DNA form, the CDR3 reads TGTGCCAGCAGCTTAGGGACAGGGATGAACACTGAAGCTTTCTTT. It codes for CASSLGTGMNTEAFF.

The chain links TRBV30 to TRBJ1-2, with a tentative D call TRBD1 (5 bases). The CDR3 spans 14 residues. Germline lookup yields CDR1 GTSNPN and CDR2 SVGIG (reference sequence). Trimming shortened V by 3 bases and J by 1 base, and 12 bases separated the two germline ends. The CDR3 is CAWSPSGLNYGYTF. CDR3 sequence (DNA): TGTGCCTGGAGCCCCTCGGGACTTAACTATGGCTACACCTTC.

V and J are TRBV5-1 and TRBJ1-4, with 7 bases fitting TRBD1. Germline V gene lookup returns CDR1 SGHRS and CDR2 YFSETQ. V dropped 1 base and J dropped 2; count of bases not matched to a gene: 2. This CDR3 has 15 amino acids. The DNA for the CDR3 is TGCGCCAGCAGCTTGTGGGGACAGACTAATGAAAAACTGTTTTTT. Its translation: CASSLWGQTNEKLFF.

The chain combines TRBV9 with TRBJ1-2; 7 bases match TRBD1. The CDR3 covers 15 residues. Germline-derived CDR1 and CDR2 are SGDLS and YYNGEE. V shed 0 bases and J 8 bases; nucleotides not matched to a gene: 10. The CDR3 loop is CASSVGRDSYVGYTF. CDR3 bases: TGTGCCAGCAGCGTAGGGCGGGACAGCTATGTAGGCTACACCTTC. The full variable domain, rest sourced from reference TRBV9 and TRBJ1-2, is DSGVTQTPKHLITATGQRVTLRCSPRSGDLSVYWYQQSLDQGLQFLIQYYNGEERAKGNILERFSAQQFPDLHSELNLSSLELGDSALYFCASSVGRDSYVGYTFGSGTRLTVV.